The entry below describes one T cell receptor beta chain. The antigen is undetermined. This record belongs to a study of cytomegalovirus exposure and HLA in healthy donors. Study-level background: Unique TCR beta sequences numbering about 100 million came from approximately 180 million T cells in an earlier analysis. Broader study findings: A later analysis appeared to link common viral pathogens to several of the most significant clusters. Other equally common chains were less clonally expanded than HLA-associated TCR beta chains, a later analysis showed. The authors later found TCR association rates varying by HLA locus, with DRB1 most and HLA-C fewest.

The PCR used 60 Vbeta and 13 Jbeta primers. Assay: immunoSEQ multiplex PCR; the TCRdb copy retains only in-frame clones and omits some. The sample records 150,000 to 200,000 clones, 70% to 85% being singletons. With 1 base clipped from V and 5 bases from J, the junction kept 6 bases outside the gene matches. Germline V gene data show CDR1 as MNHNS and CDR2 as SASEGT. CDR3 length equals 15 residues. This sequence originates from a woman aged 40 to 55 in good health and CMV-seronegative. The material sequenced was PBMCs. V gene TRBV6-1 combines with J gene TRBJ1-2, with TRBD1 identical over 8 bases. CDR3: CASSEVGTGPYGYTF. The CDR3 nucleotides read TGTGCCAGCAGTGAAGTCGGGACAGGACCTTATGGCTACACCTTC.